This TCR beta chain was captured by sequencing in a study of CD8 T cells in ankylosing spondylitis. General study points: A TCR beta motif of eight highly homologous variants appeared characteristic of ankylosing spondylitis blood. Reactive arthritis synovial fluid and blood were previously reported to contain some motif variants. Disease-linked clones were reportedly significantly enriched in matched ankylosing spondylitis synovial fluid.

The germline CDR1 and CDR2 sequences are LGHNA and YNFKEQ. The V gene lost 0 bases and the J gene lost 4 bases, with 9 bases spanning the gap. The CDR3 has 14 residues. By quantitative 5'-RACE with molecular barcodes, the TCR beta libraries were made. TCRdb analysed the 5' RACE reads with MiXCR anew, one entry per CDR3 protein. The profile shows some 840,000 distinct CDR3 sequences, approximately 12% of them singletons. A word on this clonotype: The target antigen is unknown.

This receptor was identified in a male donor with ankylosing spondylitis. V usage is TRBV4-2 and J usage is TRBJ1-2; D is unresolved. Sequencing was carried out using blood, either unsorted or a sorted T cell fraction (not recorded which). In nucleotides, the CDR3 is TGTGCCAGCAGCCAAGATCCCGGGGTCTATGGCTACACCTTC. It codes for CASSQDPGVYGYTF.